A selection of T cell receptor beta chains follows, all from one sample in a study of cytomegalovirus exposure and HLA in healthy donors. Libraries were prepared by immunoSEQ multiplex PCR; TCRdb keeps only in-frame clonotypes and omits some of them. The table lists some 200,000 clones, around 64% of them singletons. Sequenced sample: PBMCs. The receptors were gathered from a man aged 35 to 55 in good health and CMV-seropositive. CDR3s include the opening cysteine and the closing phenylalanine or tryptophan. D genes are given only for firm matches. Not every row has a clone size; where given, it reads once, few, many or a size class.

NA	TRBV28	NA	TRBJ1-5	TGTGCCATCGGGGGGCGGAATCAGCCCCAGCATTTT	CAIGGRNQPQHF
NA	TRBV5-5	NA	TRBJ2-7	TGTGCCAGCAGCGAGACCAAATCGGGGTGGTCGAACGAGCAGTACTTC	CASSETKSGWSNEQYF
NA	TRBV28	NA	TRBJ2-7	TGTGCCAGCAGTTTTGGGCCGATGCGGGTTGGCTACGAGCAGTACTTC	CASSFGPMRVGYEQYF
NA	TRBV27	TRBD1	TRBJ2-7	TGTGCCAGCAGTCTCCTCAGGGGGTACGAGCAGTACTTC	CASSLLRGYEQYF
NA	TRBV5-1	TRBD1	TRBJ2-7	TGCGCCAGCAGCAGTTCCGGGACAGGGGTTGGTGGAGCCTACGAGCAGTACTTC	CASSSSGTGVGGAYEQYF
NA	TRBV11-2	TRBD2	TRBJ2-1	TGTGCCAGCAGCCCCGGGGGGGTCGGAGGGCAGTTCTTC	CASSPGGVGGQFF
NA	TRBV9	TRBD2	TRBJ2-1	TGTGCCAGCAGCCCTACTAGCGGGGGGCTAATAGGGGAGCAGTTCTTC	CASSPTSGGLIGEQFF
NA	TRBV4-2	NA	TRBJ2-5	TGTGCCAGCAGCCAGGAGGGAATGGAGACCCAGTACTTC	CASSQEGMETQYF
NA	TRBV5-1	NA	TRBJ2-2	TGCGCCAGCAGTGTTGACAGACTCAGCACCGGGGAGCTGTTTTTT	CASSVDRLSTGELFF
NA	TRBV12-5	NA	TRBJ2-1	TGTGCTAGTGGTTTCGGGGTTGGTGAGCAGTTCTTC	CASGFGVGEQFF
NA	TRBV7-2	TRBD1	TRBJ2-2	TGTGCCAGCAGCTTTCCCGACAGGGGGCAAGACACCGGGGAGCTGTTTTTT	CASSFPDRGQDTGELFF
once	TRBV7-2	TRBD2	TRBJ2-1	TGTGCCAGCAGCTGGGGACTAGCGGGGTACAATGAGCAGTTCTTC	CASSWGLAGYNEQFF
NA	TRBV28	TRBD2	TRBJ2-3	TGTGCCAGCAGCCTTTCTTATAGCGGGGGGGCGATAGATACGCAGTATTTT	CASSLSYSGGAIDTQYF
NA	TRBV7-2	TRBD1	TRBJ1-1	TGTGCCAGCAGCTTAACATTGGGACAGCGGGTCGGGGCTTTCTTT	CASSLTLGQRVGAFF
NA	TRBV27	TRBD1	TRBJ2-3	TGTGCCAGCAGTTTAGTGCAGGGGGCAGATACGCAGTATTTT	CASSLVQGADTQYF
once	TRBV19	TRBD1	TRBJ1-1	TGTGCCAGTAGTGACAGGGCAGGGGCGACGACTGAAGCTTTCTTT	CASSDRAGATTEAFF
NA	TRBV4-3	TRBD2	TRBJ2-1	TGCGCCAGCAGCCAAGAGGACGGGGGGGGCCCCAATGAGCAGTTCTTC	CASSQEDGGGPNEQFF
NA	TRBV2	NA	TRBJ1-1	TGTGCCAGCGGAGGGGAGGGGGACACTGAAGCTTTCTTT	CASGGEGDTEAFF
NA	TRBV19	NA	TRBJ2-1	TGTGCCAGTAGTATAGATGGGGGCCACAATGAGCAGTTCTTC	CASSIDGGHNEQFF
NA	TRBV6-5	NA	TRBJ1-1	TGTGCCAGCAGTTACTCGAGGGTGAAAATGAACACTGAAGCTTTCTTT	CASSYSRVKMNTEAFF
once	TRBV6-5	NA	TRBJ1-2	TGTGCCAGCAGTCAAGACAGCGCACTTTATGGCTACACCTTC	CASSQDSALYGYTF
NA	TRBV5-6	NA	TRBJ1-2	TGTGCCAGCAGCTCCCCGTCCTATGGCTACACCTTC	CASSSPSYGYTF
few	TRBV7-2	NA	TRBJ1-6	TGTGCCAGCAGCTTGGTACAGGGATATAATTCACCCCTCCACTTT	CASSLVQGYNSPLHF
NA	TRBV4-1	NA	TRBJ2-7	TGCGCCAGCAGCCAAGAGCGAGGGGAGCAGTACTTC	CASSQERGEQYF
NA	TRBV7-8	NA	TRBJ2-2	TGTGCCAGCAGCCTGACACCCCACGGGGAGCTGTTTTTT	CASSLTPHGELFF
NA	TRBV2	TRBD1	TRBJ1-5	TGTGCCAGCGCCTTGGGACAGTATAGCAATCAGCCCCAGCATTTT	CASALGQYSNQPQHF
NA	TRBV6-5	TRBD1	TRBJ2-3	TGTGCCACCCGACGGGGACAGATCGCAGATACGCAGTATTTT	CATRRGQIADTQYF
NA	TRBV28	NA	TRBJ2-5	TGTGCCAGCAGTTTAGTTTCTGAGACCCAGTACTTC	CASSLVSETQYF
NA	TRBV7-9	NA	TRBJ2-7	TGTGCCAGCAGCCTAGCCTACCAACCCTACGAGCAGTACTTC	CASSLAYQPYEQYF
once	TRBV7-2	NA	TRBJ1-5	TGTGCCAGCAGCTACAGGGAAGGGAATCAGCCCCAGCATTTT	CASSYREGNQPQHF
NA	TRBV27	TRBD2	TRBJ2-7	TGTGCCAGCAGTGGGACTAGCGGGGGCCGTTTGAACGAGCAGTACTTC	CASSGTSGGRLNEQYF
NA	TRBV7-2	TRBD2	TRBJ2-7	TGTGCCAGCAGCTCCGGGACTAGCGACTACGAGCAGTACTTC	CASSSGTSDYEQYF
NA	TRBV7-3	TRBD2	TRBJ2-2	TGTGCCAGCAGCTTAGGACTAGCGGGGGGAACCGGGGAGCTGTTTTTT	CASSLGLAGGTGELFF
NA	TRBV6-5	TRBD1	TRBJ1-2	TGTGCCAGCAGTTTTGAGACAGGGGGAGGCTACACCTTC	CASSFETGGGYTF
NA	TRBV28	NA	TRBJ1-5	TGTGCCAGCAGTTTATTGGCGGGGGCTCAGCCCCAGCATTTT	CASSLLAGAQPQHF
NA	TRBV5-4	NA	TRBJ1-3	TGTGCCAGCAGCGCGGGCGGGGGTGCCGGAAACACCATATATTTT	CASSAGGGAGNTIYF
few	TRBV29-1	TRBD1	TRBJ2-7	TGCAGCGGTGGACAGGGGTACCACGAGCAGTACTTC	CSGGQGYHEQYF
few	TRBV6-1	NA	TRBJ1-6	TGTGCCAGCAGTTTGGGCAGGGGAGATTCACCCCTCCACTTT	CASSLGRGDSPLHF
NA	TRBV15	NA	TRBJ1-6	TGTGCCACCAGCAGAGATCGAGTCTCTAAAGTGCCATCACCCCTCCACTTT	CATSRDRVSKVPSPLHF
once	TRBV28	TRBD1	TRBJ2-7	TGTGCCAGCAGCAGCATGGGGGACAGGGGGTCCTACGAGCAGTACTTC	CASSSMGDRGSYEQYF
NA	TRBV4-1	NA	TRBJ2-7	TGCGCCAGCAGCCATATGGCGGCAGGGAGTGGGAGGTCCTACGAGCAGTACTTC	CASSHMAAGSGRSYEQYF
few	TRBV27	TRBD1	TRBJ2-2	TGTGCCAGCAGCCTAGAGGGGGCCACCGGGGAGCTGTTTTTT	CASSLEGATGELFF
NA	TRBV6-5	NA	TRBJ2-2	TGTGCCAGCAGTTACTCCGGGACACCCAGGACCGGGGAGCTATTTTTT	CASSYSGTPRTGELFF
NA	TRBV6-5	NA	TRBJ1-2	TGTGCCAGCAGCCCCAACTCGGACATCAACTATGGCTACACCTTC	CASSPNSDINYGYTF
NA	TRBV21-1	NA	TRBJ2-7	TGTGCCAGCATCAGAACATCCCGGGACACCATTGCCTACGAGCAGTACTTC	CASIRTSRDTIAYEQYF
NA	TRBV6-5	NA	TRBJ2-1	TGTGCCAGCAGTCCGACAGCTAGCTCCTACAATGAGCAGTTCTTC	CASSPTASSYNEQFF
NA	TRBV5-1	TRBD2	TRBJ2-1	TGCGCCAGCAGCCCCGGACTAGCGGGGGCAGATGAGCAGTTCTTC	CASSPGLAGADEQFF
NA	TRBV2	TRBD1	TRBJ1-2	TGTGCCAGCAGTACAGGGGGCGCAGGGGGCTACACCTTC	CASSTGGAGGYTF
NA	TRBV6-5	TRBD1	TRBJ2-7	TGTGCCAGCAGTTACTCTTCCGGGACAGGCACCTACGAGCAGTACTTC	CASSYSSGTGTYEQYF
few	TRBV6-5	NA	TRBJ1-1	TGCGCCAGCAGTTACTCGAGTGGAGGTACCACTGAAGCTTTCTTT	CASSYSSGGTTEAFF
NA	TRBV25-1	NA	TRBJ1-1	TGTGCCAGCACCGGGGGCACTGAAGCTTTCTTT	CASTGGTEAFF
NA	TRBV5-8	NA	TRBJ2-3	TGTGCCAGCAGCCTCGGACAGCTAGAAGATACGCAGTATTTT	CASSLGQLEDTQYF
once	TRBV6-5	TRBD1	TRBJ1-1	TGTGCCAGCAGCCGGGACAGGAGCACTGAAGCTTTCTTT	CASSRDRSTEAFF
once	TRBV29-1	NA	TRBJ1-3	TGCAGCGCCCGGCAGGGCTCTGGAAACACCATATATTTT	CSARQGSGNTIYF
few	TRBV5-6	NA	TRBJ1-1	TGTGCCAGCAGCAGACGGCAGACAGTGGATTTCTTT	CASSRRQTVDFF